The 30 T cell receptor delta chains in this list originate from one sample, sequenced in a study of delta chains in infants with herpesvirus infections (dated by TCRdb to 2022 to 2025). Library preparation was by RT-PCR. For sequencing, an Illumina MiSeq was employed. To generate TCR cDNA, RNA from PBMC was reverse transcribed using SuperScript II together with primers specific for the gamma chain and the delta chain. With CATT, TCRdb called clones again from the public reads; duplicate DNA rows were later joined. The sample profile shows more than 350 delta-chain clones; 15% to 20% of them were found once. Clones ranked in the top ten supply under 55% of the sample. This sample comprised peripheral blood, obtained at time point 1 of longitudinal follow-up. The receptors here all came from a human donor who was a Ugandan infant, either HIV-exposed or HIV-unexposed (not recorded which).

This clone was picked up a small number of times. A far more abundant clone sits one base away, making this likely a read error. The sample contains more than one DNA sequence encoding this CDR3. This chain connects TRDV1 to TRDJ1, with no clear D. Germline CDR1 TSWWSYY, CDR2 QGS. V gave up 1 base and J gave up 2 bases, with 11 bases separating them. The CDR3 is made up of 15 amino acids. The CDR3 region is CALGERSYITDKLIF. Here the CDR3 DNA reads TGTGCTCTTGGGGAACGATCATACATTACCGATAAACTCATCTTT.

In this sample, this clone turned up a few times. One base separates it from a far larger clone, so it is likely a read error. The CDR3 region has the DNA TGTGCTCTTGGGGACTCCCTGTACTGGGGACCTTTGGCGAGCACCGATAAACTCATCTTT. It yields the protein CALGDSLYWGPLASTDKLIF. This chain connects TRDV1 to TRDJ1, with 7 bases identical to TRDD3. TCRdb is silent on the J gene; assignment here came from matching the DNA to germline. The CDR3 extends over 20 amino acids. Germline CDR1 is TSWWSYY and CDR2 is QGS. J gave up 1 base and V 3 bases, and 20 bases lay outside the gene matches.

In its sample, this clone is hyperexpanded. This sample includes further DNA sequences coding for the same CDR3. This chain joins TRDV2 and TRDJ1; 8 nucleotides agree with TRDD3. CDR1 GEAIGNYY and CDR2 EKD come from the germline V gene. The CDR3 is 15 amino acids. V trimming: 1 base; J trimming: 2 bases; junction bases outside the gene matches: 5. CDR3 nucleotide sequence: TGTGCCTGTGACACGGGATACGCTGCGACCGATAAACTCATCTTT. As protein: CACDTGYAATDKLIF.

This clone was observed a handful of times. This probably arose from a read error, given a far larger clone one base away. V gene TRDV2 combines with J gene TRDJ3, with 10 bases identical to TRDD3. The germline gives CDR1 GEAIGNYY, CDR2 EKD. The CDR3 extends over 23 amino acids. V shed 2 bases and J 0 bases; nucleotides not matched to a gene: 18. The DNA of the CDR3 is TGTGCCTGTGACAACGTACTGGGGGATGCTCTACCCCTTAGCTCCTGGGACACCCGACAGATGTTTTTC. This encodes CACDNVLGDALPLSSWDTRQMFF.

This chain links TRDV1 with TRDJ1; TRDD3 aligns across 7 bases. Germline V gene data show CDR1 as TSWWSYY and CDR2 as QGS. CDR3 length equals 22 residues. V was pared by 4 bases and J by 0 bases, with 26 bases of the junction left unmatched. As DNA, the CDR3 is TGTGCTCTTGGGGCCTATCCCCAGACTATACTGGGGTCTAGGTTGTACACCGATAAACTCATCTTT. Translating gives CALGAYPQTILGSRLYTDKLIF.

This clone is termed medium-sized (0.01 to 0.1%). It differs at one base from a far larger clone, so likely a read error. At the DNA level, this CDR3 is encoded by other sequences in the same sample as well. The V and J genes are TRDV1 and TRDJ1, with TRDD3 matching over 10 bases. The CDR3 runs 24 residues. The trim removed 2 bases at V and 0 bases at J, leaving 27 bases unmatched. Germline CDR1 is TSWWSYY and CDR2 is QGS. CDR3 amino acids: CALGEGFFQLCGGIRGKYTDKLIF. The CDR3 DNA reads as TGTGCTCTTGGGGAAGGTTTCTTCCAACTATGTGGGGGGATACGCGGGAAGTACACCGATAAACTCATCTTT.

The table lists this clone with a few counts. A read error is the likely source, as a far larger clone sits one nucleotide away. The rearrangement links TRDV2 to TRDJ3; 8 bases align to TRDD3. The CDR3 covers 18 residues. Germline V gene lookup returns CDR1 GEAIGNYY and CDR2 EKD. The CDR3, as DNA: TGTGCCCGTGACAGACCTGGGGGACCCCGCTGGGACACCCGACAGATGTTTTTC. Its translation: CARDRPGGPRWDTRQMFF.

This clone was seen a few times. The CDR3 DNA is TGTGCTCTTGGGGAACTAGTCCATTGGGGATACGCGAAAACCGATAAACTCATCTTT. Protein sequence: CALGELVHWGYAKTDKLIF. The V gene is TRDV1, the J gene TRDJ1, with TRDD3 matching 9 bases. The CDR3 sequence is 19 residues long. Germline CDR1 reads TSWWSYY; CDR2 reads QGS. Trimming at V came to 0 bases and at J to 2 bases, leaving 13 bases not matched to a gene.

V usage is TRDV2 and J usage is TRDJ1; 10 positions agree with TRDD3. The J gene was missing in TCRdb and was found by matching the end of the DNA to germline. The ends lost 1 base at V and 3 bases at J; junction bases unmatched: 16. Germline CDR1 GEAIGNYY, CDR2 EKD. This CDR3 has 19 residues. The CDR3 region is CACDTVSSWGIGAPDKLIF. CDR3 sequence (DNA): TGTGCCTGTGACACTGTCTCCTCCTGGGGGATAGGAGCACCCGATAAACTCATCTTT.

The chain recombines TRDV2 with TRDJ1, with D unresolved. The J gene, not given by TCRdb, was assigned here from a germline match of the nucleotide sequence. CDR3 length equals 10 residues. Looked up from germline, CDR1 is GEAIGNYY and CDR2 is EKD. Trimming pared 0 bases from V and 5 bases from J, leaving 0 bases between. DNA for the CDR3: TGTGCCTGTGACACCGATAAACTCATCTTT. Its translation is CACDTDKLIF.

This clone was counted only a few times. This likely came from a read error, as a far larger clone is one base away. Other DNA sequences within the sample encode an identical CDR3. In DNA form, the CDR3 reads TGTGCTCTTGGGGAGCCCCTCGGAAACCTTCCTATTGTACTGGAGACCACCGACAAACTCATCTTT. It translates to CALGEPLGNLPIVLETTDKLIF. The V gene is TRDV1, the J gene TRDJ1; TRDD2 matches at 8 bases. This CDR3 region has 22 residues. Looked up from germline, CDR1 is TSWWSYY and CDR2 is QGS.

Notes on this clone: A far larger clone differs by one base, so this is likely a read error. Other DNA sequences within the sample encode an identical CDR3. V usage is TRAV29/DV5 and J usage is TRDJ1; 13 bases agree with TRDD3. The CDR3 sequence is 19 residues long. Germline V gene lookup returns CDR1 NSMFDY and CDR2 ISSIKDK. The ends lost 0 bases at V and 0 bases at J; junction bases unmatched: 11. For the CDR3, the DNA is TGTGCAGCAAGCGCGGAGAACTGGGGGATACGAGCGTACACCGATAAACTCATCTTT. Translated, it gives CAASAENWGIRAYTDKLIF.

In regard to this clone: A read error is possible here, since a much larger clone lies one base away. The chain links TRDV1 to TRDJ1; 8 bases match TRDD3. In germline, CDR1 is TSWWSYY, CDR2 QGS. The CDR3 spans 23 residues. CDR3 protein: CAIGELTLAVTRVDWGDTDKLIF. The CDR3, as DNA: TGTGCTATTGGGGAACTTACCCTCGCCGTGACCCGAGTTGACTGGGGGGACACCGATAAACTCATCTTT.

This clone has just a few counts. A far larger clone is only one base removed, so a read error is likely. CDR3 DNA sequence: TGTGCACCTACGGTTAAACCCATCTTT. It yields the protein CAPTVKPIF. V is TRAV29/DV5 and J is TRDJ1; weak D call: TRDD2 (5 bases). The CDR3 has 9 amino acids. Germline loops: CDR1 NSMFDY, CDR2 ISSIKDK.

As concerns this clone: A read error is likely here: a far larger clone is one base away. The chain uses TRDV2 and TRDJ1; TRDD3 matches at 8 bases. This CDR3 region has 15 residues. Germline-derived CDR1 and CDR2 are GEAIGNYY and EKD. V lost 1 base to trimming and J lost 2 bases; unmatched junction nucleotides: 5. The CDR3 loop is CACDTGYAGTDKLIF. DNA for the CDR3: TGTGCCTGTGACACGGGATACGCTGGGACCGATAAACTCATCTTT.

As to this clone: A read error is the likely source, as a far larger clone sits one nucleotide away. J is TRDJ1 and V is TRDV1; 13 bases align to TRDD3. The germline V gene encodes CDR1 TSWWSYY and CDR2 QGS. This CDR3 is 21 amino acids long. The CDR3 DNA sequence: TGTGCTCCTGGGTCCCCAGGCTCCTACGAGTACTGGGGGATACGCACCGATAAACTCATCTTT. Translation gives CAPGSPGSYEYWGIRTDKLIF.

This clone is termed hyperexpanded (1% or more). This CDR3 is also generated by other DNA sequences in the sample. This chain connects TRDV1 to TRDJ1; D is possibly TRDD2 (6 bases). Germline V gene sequence: CDR1 TSWWSYY, CDR2 QGS. The CDR3 spans 25 residues. Trimming removed 1 base at V and 4 bases at J, with 43 bases between. CDR3 sequence reads: CALGEPNVLPYHKPGPVNPIDKLIF. Here the CDR3 DNA reads TGTGCTCTTGGGGAACCAAATGTCCTTCCGTACCACAAACCTGGGCCTGTCAATCCGATCGATAAACTCATCTTT.

Notes on this clone: It is likely a read error: a sequence one base away is far more abundant. This sample also contains other DNA sequences that code for the same CDR3. The genes are TRDV1 and TRDJ1; the match to TRDD3 covers 10 bases. The CDR3 runs to 24 residues. Germline V gene lookup returns CDR1 TSWWSYY and CDR2 QGS. The CDR3 sequence: CALGEGFFLLCGGIRGKYTDKLIF. The DNA of the CDR3 is TGTGCTCTTGGGGAAGGTTTCTTCCTACTATGTGGGGGGATACGCGGGAAGTACACCGACAAACTCATCTTT.

This clone was seen a handful of times. It is likely a read error: a sequence one base away is far more abundant. V and J are TRDV1 and TRDJ1, with D perhaps TRDD2 (9 bases). This CDR3 contains 26 residues. V dropped 1 base and J dropped 3 bases, with 45 bases sitting between them. The germline gives CDR1 TSWWSYY, CDR2 QGS. CDR3 region: CALGEPATSKDTFLLILGDKADKLIF. The CDR3 region has the DNA TGTGCTCTTGGGGAACCGGCAACCTCCAAAGATACCTTCCTACTTATCCTGGGGGACAAGGCCGATAAACTCATCTTT.

As regards this clone: Only one base separates this from a far larger clonotype, so it likely reflects a read error. The chain joins TRDV1 to TRDJ1; tentatively, D is TRDD3 (10 bases). Germline CDR1 and CDR2: TSWWSYY and QGS. CDR3 size: 25 residues. CDR3 loop: CALRDPTFLRSRYWGIEGNTDKLIF. The CDR3 region has the DNA TGTGCTCTTAGGGACCCTACCTTCCTACGATCTAGGTACTGGGGGATCGAGGGAAACACCGATAAACTCATCTTT.

Concerning this clone itself: This is likely an artifact of a read error, given a far larger clone one base away. The chain employs TRDV1 and TRDJ1, with D maybe TRDD2 (9 bases). This CDR3 spans 26 amino acids. V was shortened by 1 base and J by 3 bases, with 45 bases between the two germline ends. Germline loops: CDR1 TSWWSYY, CDR2 QGS. CDR3 sequence (DNA): TGTGCTCTTGGGGAACCGACAGCCTCCAAAGATACCTTCCTACTTATCCTGGGGGACAAGGCCGATAAACTCATCTTT. Protein: CALGEPTASKDTFLLILGDKADKLIF.

This clone was counted a few times. A far larger clone is one nucleotide away, so this likely arose from a read error. This chain links TRDV1 with TRDJ1; 9 nucleotides agree with TRDD3. From germline, CDR1 is TSWWSYY and CDR2 QGS. The CDR3 is 20 residues long. The junction had 16 bases not matched to a gene; V was cut back by 1 base and J by 1 base. The CDR3 region has the DNA TGTGCTCTTGGGGAACAAAGCCTACAAGGGGGATACCCGTCCACCGATAAACTCATCTTT. It translates to CALGEQSLQGGYPSTDKLIF.

Notes on this clone: A far larger clone differs by one base, so this is likely a read error. The chain carries TRDV2 and TRDJ3, with 12 nucleotides matching TRDD3. TCRdb leaves out the J gene; it was filled in here by matching the DNA to germline. This CDR3 comprises 23 residues. Trimming removed 0 bases from V and 0 bases from J; junction bases left unmatched: 14. Germline V gene data show CDR1 as GEAIGNYY and CDR2 as EKD. As DNA, the CDR3 is TGTGCCTGTGACACCCTTACTGGGGGATACCGTCGGCGGGACTCCTGGGACACCCGACAGATGTTTTTC. Its protein is CACDTLTGGYRRRDSWDTRQMFF.

Note on this clone: It is unclear where the CDR3 begins or ends on the DNA, so no DNA is shown, and the CDR3 is as TCRdb lists it. This sequence joins TRAV29/DV5 and TRDJ1; whether TRDD3, the table's D call, matches the DNA was not checked. The germline gives CDR1 NSMFDY, CDR2 ISSIKDK. The CDR3 length equals 21 residues, ends included. The CDR3 sequence is CSVLLCSKRPETGPGPDKLIF.

On this clone: This is likely an artifact of a read error, given a far larger clone one base away. This CDR3 is also generated by other DNA sequences in the sample. V usage is TRDV1 and J usage is TRDJ1, with 11 bases aligning to TRDD3. This CDR3 is 18 amino acids long. In germline, CDR1 is TSWWSYY, CDR2 QGS. J gave up 3 bases and V 2 bases, and 11 bases lay outside the gene matches. CDR3 sequence: CALGETYATGGYADKLIF. CDR3 coding DNA: TGTGCTCTTGGGGAAACCTACGCGACTGGGGGATATGCCGATAAACTCATCTTT.

This clone rates as medium-sized. A far larger clone lies a single base away; this is likely a read error. V usage is TRAV29/DV5 and J usage is TRDJ1; no reliable D call. In germline, CDR1 is NSMFDY, CDR2 ISSIKDK. The CDR3 is made up of 17 amino acids. Trimming removed 0 bases at V and 2 bases at J, with 20 bases between. CDR3 residues: CAASGRKTGPGTDKLIF. In DNA form, the CDR3 reads TGTGCAGCAAGCGGCCGGAAAACCGGCCCCGGGACCGATAAACTCATCTTT.

This clone was found a few times. One base separates it from a far larger clone, so it is likely a read error. The sample holds other DNA sequences that translate to the same CDR3. The rearrangement links TRDV1 to TRDJ1; 9 bases map to TRDD3. The germline V gene has CDR1 TSWWSYY and CDR2 QGS. V lost 5 bases to trimming and J lost 2 bases; unmatched junction nucleotides: 24. The CDR3 contains 21 residues. Here the CDR3 DNA reads TGTGCTCTTGGGATTCCCGCCTTCCCGCCTTACTGGGGGACCCTTACCGATAAACTCATCTTT. Protein sequence: CALGIPAFPPYWGTLTDKLIF.

This clone has just a few counts. A read error is likely here: a far larger clone is one base away. This chain uses TRDV1 with TRDJ1; 9 nucleotides match TRDD3. CDR1 is TSWWSYY, CDR2 QGS, per germline. There are 20 residues in the CDR3. CDR3: CALGEQSLQGGYPYTDKIIF. The CDR3 DNA is TGTGCTCTTGGGGAACAAAGCCTACAAGGGGGATACCCGTACACCGATAAAATCATCTTT.

This clone has more than one count but fewer than ten. Since a far larger clone is one base different, this is likely a read error. This sequence joins TRDV2 and TRDJ3; 7 positions match TRDD3. In germline, CDR1 is GEAIGNYY, CDR2 EKD. The CDR3 extends over 23 amino acids. V dropped 2 bases and J dropped 0; count of bases not matched to a gene: 21. The CDR3 nucleotides read TGTGCCTGTGACAACGTACTGGGGAATACTCTACCCCTTAGCTCCTGGGACACCCGACAGATGTTTTTC. It yields the protein CACDNVLGNTLPLSSWDTRQMFF.

The J segment is TRDJ3; no V gene was assigned. The CDR3 runs to 10 residues. CDR3 loop: CSGDTRQMFF. In DNA form, the CDR3 reads TGCTCCGGGGACACCCGACAGATGTTTTTC.